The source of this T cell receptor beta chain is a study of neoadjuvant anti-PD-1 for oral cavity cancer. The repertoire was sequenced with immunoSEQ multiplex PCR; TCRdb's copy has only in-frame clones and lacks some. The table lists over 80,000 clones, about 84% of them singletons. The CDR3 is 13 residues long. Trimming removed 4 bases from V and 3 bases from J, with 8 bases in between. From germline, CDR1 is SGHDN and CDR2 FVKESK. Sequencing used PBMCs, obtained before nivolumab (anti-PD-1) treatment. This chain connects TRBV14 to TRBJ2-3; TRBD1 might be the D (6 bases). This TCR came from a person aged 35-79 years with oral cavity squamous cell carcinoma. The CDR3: CASSRQGTDTQYF. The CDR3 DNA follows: TGTGCCAGCAGCCGGCAGGGGACAGATACGCAGTATTTT.